These T cell receptor beta chains were read from a single sample in a study of vaccination and CD4 T cells after COVID-19. Each CDR3 protein is one row after TCRdb ran MiXCR on the PCR reads. The table has around 7,600 distinct CDR3 sequences, roughly 50% seen once. Their recognized antigens are unknown. Sequencing was performed on CD4+ T cells from blood, cultured in vitro. The receptors here all came from a human donor in good health. CDR3s include the opening cysteine and the closing phenylalanine or tryptophan. D genes are given only for firm matches. A row's size may be missing; if present it is once, few, many or a size class.

V: TRBV10-1
J: TRBJ2-7
D: .
size: .
DNA: TGCGCCAGCAGTGAGAACATAGAGAGGGAGCAGTACTTC
CDR3: CASSENIEREQYF

V: TRBV7-2
J: TRBJ1-2
D: TRBD1
size: .
DNA: TGTGCCAGCAGCCCCGACGGCAGGGGGCGCTACTATGGCTACACCTTC
CDR3: CASSPDGRGRYYGYTF

V: TRBV28
J: TRBJ2-3
D: .
size: .
DNA: TGTGCCAGCCTCACGGAGGGAGATACGCAGTATTTT
CDR3: CASLTEGDTQYF

V: TRBV7-6
J: TRBJ1-3
D: .
size: few
DNA: TGTGCCAGCAGCTTATTGGGGCCTGGAAACACCATATATTTT
CDR3: CASSLLGPGNTIYF

V: TRBV6-5
J: TRBJ2-2
D: TRBD1
size: few
DNA: TGTGCCAGCAGTTACTCCATGGGACAGGGAGTACCCGGGGAGCTGTTTTTT
CDR3: CASSYSMGQGVPGELFF

V: TRBV15
J: TRBJ2-3
D: .
size: few
DNA: TGTGCCACCAGCAGAGCCTCCGATACGCAGTATTTT
CDR3: CATSRASDTQYF

V: TRBV19
J: TRBJ2-7
D: .
size: .
DNA: TGTGCCAGTAGCGAGACTGCGGGGAGCTCCTACGAGCAGTACTTC
CDR3: CASSETAGSSYEQYF

V: TRBV6-5
J: TRBJ1-5
D: TRBD1
size: .
DNA: TGTGCCAGCAGTTACTCGAAGGGGACAGATAGCAATCAGCCCCAGCATTTT
CDR3: CASSYSKGTDSNQPQHF

V: TRBV7-2
J: TRBJ2-5
D: TRBD2
size: .
DNA: TGTGCCAGCAGCTTAAACTGGGAAGCGGGGTTTCGAGAGACCCAGTACTTC
CDR3: CASSLNWEAGFRETQYF

V: TRBV6-1
J: TRBJ1-1
D: TRBD1
size: .
DNA: TGTGCCAGCCGCGGACAGGTCAACTTTAACACTGAAGCTTTCTTT
CDR3: CASRGQVNFNTEAFF

V: TRBV6-1
J: TRBJ1-2
D: .
size: few
DNA: TGTGCCAGCGCGGGGGGTGGCTGGTCGTATGGCTACACCTTC
CDR3: CASAGGGWSYGYTF

V: TRBV6-4
J: TRBJ2-3
D: .
size: few
DNA: TGTGCCAGCAGTGATCAGAGCCTATCTACAGATACGCAGTATTTT
CDR3: CASSDQSLSTDTQYF

V: TRBV12-3/TRBV12-4
J: TRBJ2-1
D: .
size: .
DNA: TGTGCCAGCAATCGAATGGGGGAGCATGAGCAGTTCTTC
CDR3: CASNRMGEHEQFF

V: TRBV7-6
J: TRBJ1-2
D: .
size: .
DNA: TGTGCCAGCAGCCCCGAATGGGGTAGCCTTAACTATGGCTACACCTTC
CDR3: CASSPEWGSLNYGYTF

V: TRBV24-1
J: TRBJ2-1
D: .
size: .
DNA: TGTGCCACCAGTCACGGATTTTCGGATGAGCAGTTCTTC
CDR3: CATSHGFSDEQFF

V: TRBV7-2
J: TRBJ1-5
D: .
size: few
DNA: TGTGCCAGCAGCTTACAGCAGGGGCGCAATCAGCCCCAGCATTTT
CDR3: CASSLQQGRNQPQHF

V: TRBV6-2/TRBV6-3
J: TRBJ1-6
D: .
size: .
DNA: TGTGCCAGCAGTTACCAGAGCTCCTATAATTCATCCCTCCACTTT
CDR3: CASSYQSSYNSSLHF

V: TRBV5-4
J: TRBJ1-2
D: .
size: .
DNA: TGTGCCAGCAGCCTAGATCCGGGCCAAAGGGGCTACACCTTC
CDR3: CASSLDPGQRGYTF

V: TRBV6-2/TRBV6-3
J: TRBJ1-5
D: TRBD1
size: .
DNA: TGTGCCAGCAGTTCCTCGACAGGGGACTATCAGCCCCAGCATTTT
CDR3: CASSSSTGDYQPQHF

V: TRBV24-1
J: TRBJ1-2
D: .
size: .
DNA: TGTGCCACCAGTGAGGGGGGTGGCTACACCTTC
CDR3: CATSEGGGYTF

V: TRBV2
J: TRBJ1-6
D: .
size: few
DNA: TGTGCCAGCAGGGGAGAGGGGGGCGTTTATTCACCCCTCCACTTT
CDR3: CASRGEGGVYSPLHF

V: TRBV29-1
J: TRBJ2-7
D: .
size: .
DNA: TGCAGCGTTGATTTTGCGGCTCCCTACGAGCAGTACTTC
CDR3: CSVDFAAPYEQYF

V: TRBV5-6
J: TRBJ1-2
D: .
size: few
DNA: TGTGCCAGCAGCTGGCGGACCTCTAACTATGGCTACACCTTC
CDR3: CASSWRTSNYGYTF

V: TRBV27
J: TRBJ1-5
D: .
size: .
DNA: TGTGCCAGCAGTTTACTCGGACAGCAACATAGCAATCAGCCCCAGCATTTT
CDR3: CASSLLGQQHSNQPQHF

V: TRBV23-1
J: TRBJ1-1
D: .
size: .
DNA: TGCGCCAGCCACACTCGAGGGGGACGGACTGAAGCTTTCTTT
CDR3: CASHTRGGRTEAFF

V: TRBV7-9
J: TRBJ1-2
D: TRBD1
size: .
DNA: TGTGCCAGCAGCCCGCGGACAGGGACACCCTATGGCTACACCTTC
CDR3: CASSPRTGTPYGYTF

V: TRBV20-1
J: TRBJ1-2
D: TRBD1
size: .
DNA: TGCAGTGCTAGAGCTGAGACAGGGGAGGGTTTTTATGGCTACACCTTC
CDR3: CSARAETGEGFYGYTF

V: TRBV12-3/TRBV12-4
J: TRBJ1-5
D: TRBD1
size: .
DNA: TGTGCCAGCAGCCTGGGACAGGGGTTACACCAGCCCCAGCATTTT
CDR3: CASSLGQGLHQPQHF

V: TRBV7-8
J: TRBJ1-2
D: .
size: few
DNA: TGTGCCAGCAGCTTTCAGAGAGGGTTGGGTTTCGGCGGCTACACCTTC
CDR3: CASSFQRGLGFGGYTF

V: TRBV28
J: TRBJ1-4
D: .
size: .
DNA: TGTGCCAGCAGTTTACCTCCTCATGAAAAACTGTTTTTT
CDR3: CASSLPPHEKLFF

V: TRBV5-4
J: TRBJ2-2
D: TRBD1
size: .
DNA: TGTGCCAGCAGGACAACAGGGGCCGGGGAGCTGTTTTTT
CDR3: CASRTTGAGELFF

V: TRBV12-3/TRBV12-4
J: TRBJ1-5
D: .
size: .
DNA: TGTGCCAGCAGTTTAACGGGAACCCGGAGCAATCAGCCCCAGCATTTT
CDR3: CASSLTGTRSNQPQHF

V: TRBV7-9
J: TRBJ1-2
D: TRBD1
size: .
DNA: TGTGCCAGCACCACAGGGGACTATGGCTACACCTTC
CDR3: CASTTGDYGYTF

V: TRBV6-2/TRBV6-3
J: TRBJ2-2
D: TRBD1
size: .
DNA: TGTGCCAGCAGTTACCTGGGGACAGGGGGGTACACCGGGGAGCTGTTTTTT
CDR3: CASSYLGTGGYTGELFF

V: TRBV6-1
J: TRBJ1-3
D: TRBD1
size: .
DNA: TGTGCCAGCAGCCTAGGACAGGGGCCCACTGGAAACACCATATATTTT
CDR3: CASSLGQGPTGNTIYF